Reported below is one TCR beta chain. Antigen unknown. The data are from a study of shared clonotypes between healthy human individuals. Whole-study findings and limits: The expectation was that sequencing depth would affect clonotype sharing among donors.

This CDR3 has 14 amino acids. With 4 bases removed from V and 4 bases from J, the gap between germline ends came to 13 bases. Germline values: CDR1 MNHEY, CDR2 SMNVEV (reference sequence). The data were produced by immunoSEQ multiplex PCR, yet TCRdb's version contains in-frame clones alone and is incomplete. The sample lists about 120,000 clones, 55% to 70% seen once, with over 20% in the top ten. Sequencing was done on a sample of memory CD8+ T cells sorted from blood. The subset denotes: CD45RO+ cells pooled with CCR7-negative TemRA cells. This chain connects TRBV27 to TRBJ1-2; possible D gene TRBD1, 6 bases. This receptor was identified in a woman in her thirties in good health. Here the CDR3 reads CASSSRTDSYGYTF. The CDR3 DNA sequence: TGTGCCAGCAGTTCACGGACAGATTCCTATGGCTACACCTTC.